The 32 T cell receptor beta chains presented below share a single source sample, sequenced in a study of blood T cell repertoires in COVID-19. TCRdb keeps only in-frame clones here, not all; method: immunoSEQ multiplex PCR. The sample holds hundreds of thousands of clones, about nine tenths seen once. Specimen: peripheral blood. All receptors come from a woman younger than 45 with active or convalescent COVID-19.

V gene TRBV29-1 combines with J gene TRBJ2-7; TRBD1 agrees at 8 bases. Trimming removed 5 bases from V and 2 bases from J; junction bases left unmatched: 5. CDR1 is SQVTM and CDR2 is ANQGSEA in the germline V gene. The CDR3 runs to 13 residues. Written as DNA, the CDR3 is TGCAGCGTTCCAGGGACAGGAACCTACGAGCAGTACTTC. The encoded protein is CSVPGTGTYEQYF.

This clone was seen a handful of times. The V gene is TRBV19, the J gene TRBJ1-2; D call uncertain. Germline loops: CDR1 LNHDA, CDR2 SQIVND (reference sequence). The length of the CDR3 is 14 residues. V was clipped by 4 bases and J by 2 bases, with 11 bases between them. Here the CDR3 reads CASSREEGNYGYTF. The CDR3 DNA is TGTGCCAGTAGTAGGGAGGAGGGCAACTATGGCTACACCTTC.

V gene TRBV10-3 combines with J gene TRBJ1-2; D is perhaps TRBD1 (6 bases). CDR1 and CDR2 (germline): ENHRY, SYGVKD. Trimming took 4 bases from V and 2 from J, leaving 20 bases between them. The CDR3 contains 17 residues. CDR3 loop: CAISARGNGTLNYGYTF. The CDR3 region has the DNA TGTGCCATCAGTGCGCGTGGAAACGGGACACTGAACTATGGCTACACCTTC.

The chain carries TRBV11-2 and TRBJ2-3; maybe TRBD1 (5 bases). This CDR3 region has 13 residues. CDR1 is SGHAT and CDR2 is FQNNGV in the germline V gene. DNA for the CDR3: TGTGCTTCCAGGGCTTTTAGCACAGATACGCAGTATTTT. This encodes CASRAFSTDTQYF.

This chain connects TRBV30 to TRBJ1-5, with TRBD1 as a possible D gene (5 bases). The ends were cut back, 1 base at V and 0 bases at J, with 16 bases in the middle. The germline gives CDR1 GTSNPN, CDR2 SVGIG (reference sequence). This CDR3 contains 17 residues. CDR3 loop: CAWSGQYGPYSNQPQHF. In nucleotides, the CDR3 is TGTGCCTGGAGTGGACAGTACGGACCCTATAGCAATCAGCCCCAGCATTTT.

V usage is TRBV6-5 and J usage is TRBJ1-5; a possible D gene is TRBD1 (5 bases). CDR1 and CDR2 from the germline V gene are MNHEY and SVGAGI. CDR3 length equals 15 residues. V was trimmed by 10 bases and J by 0 bases, leaving 16 bases between them. CDR3 nucleotides: TGTGCCACGAACCCTGGACAATATAGCAATCAGCCCCAGCATTTT. Translation: CATNPGQYSNQPQHF.

The chain recombines TRBV27 with TRBJ1-5; D is possibly TRBD1 (6 bases). CDR1 and CDR2 from the germline V gene are MNHEY and SMNVEV (reference sequence). The CDR3 has 15 residues. Trimming shortened V by 6 bases and J by 3 bases, and 15 bases separated the two germline ends. In DNA, the CDR3 is TGTGCCAGCAGGAGTCGGACAGCGCCCAATCAGCCCCAGCATTTT. The encoded protein is CASRSRTAPNQPQHF.

The chain links TRBV6-5 to TRBJ1-1, with D maybe TRBD1 (6 bases). Germline CDR1 reads MNHEY; CDR2 reads SVGAGI. The CDR3 consists of 13 residues. CDR3 in amino acids: CGGRGTVGTEAFF. The CDR3 DNA reads TGTGGGGGGCGGGGGACGGTAGGCACTGAAGCTTTCTTT.

The chain combines TRBV27 with TRBJ1-2; the D gene is possibly TRBD1 (6 bases). The CDR3 consists of 17 residues. Germline V gene sequence: CDR1 MNHEY, CDR2 SMNVEV (reference sequence). V was shortened by 0 bases and J by 4 bases, with 18 bases between the two germline ends. CDR3 DNA: TGTGCCAGCAGTTTATCCCGAGGGGGGGGGAAGATCTATGGCTACACCTTC. It is translated as CASSLSRGGGKIYGYTF.

The chain couples TRBV30 to TRBJ2-2; maybe TRBD2 (5 bases). The CDR3 extends over 14 amino acids. With 1 base removed from V and 8 bases from J, the gap between germline ends came to 14 bases. CDR1 is GTSNPN and CDR2 is SVGIG in the germline V gene (reference sequence). CDR3 nucleotides: TGTGCCTGGAGTGAAGGACTTATCGAGGGGGAGCTGTTTTTT. Its protein product is CAWSEGLIEGELFF.

V usage is TRBV11-2 and J usage is TRBJ2-3; 9 nucleotides match TRBD2. After removal of 2 bases from V and 8 bases from J, the junction contained 11 bases not matched to a gene. Per germline, CDR1 SGHAT and CDR2 FQNNGV. CDR3 length: 16 amino acids. Here the CDR3 DNA reads TGTGCCAGCAGCTTAAGTGGGGGTCTAGCGGGATCTACGCAGTATTTT. Its protein is CASSLSGGLAGSTQYF.

The genes are TRBV2 and TRBJ1-5, with D maybe TRBD1 (5 bases). Germline V CDR1 and CDR2: SNHLY, FYNNEI. The CDR3 extends over 13 amino acids. V lost 4 bases, J lost 6 bases, and 10 bases lay in between. The DNA of the CDR3 is TGTGCCAGCAGTGTTTCGGGGGGTCAGCCCCAGCATTTT. The encoded protein is CASSVSGGQPQHF.

This clone was seen just once. The chain links TRBV30 to TRBJ2-2; 8 nucleotides align to TRBD2. This CDR3 comprises 16 residues. Losses at the gene ends were 0 bases for V and 5 bases for J; bases not matched to a gene: 8. Germline CDR1 is GTSNPN and CDR2 is SVGIG (reference sequence). CDR3 in DNA: TGTGCCTGGAGTGTACCCCAGCGGGGGACAACCGGGGAGCTGTTTTTT. Residues: CAWSVPQRGTTGELFF.

The chain uses TRBV7-9 and TRBJ1-4; 9 bases align to TRBD1. Trimming at V came to 3 bases and at J to 5 bases, leaving 7 bases not matched to a gene. Germline V CDR1 and CDR2: SEHNR, FQNEAQ (reference sequence). CDR3 size: 16 residues. The CDR3 region is CASSFLPGQGNEKLFF. For the CDR3, the DNA is TGTGCCAGCAGCTTCCTGCCGGGACAGGGCAATGAAAAACTGTTTTTT.

This clone was counted a single time. J is TRBJ1-1 and V is TRBV5-6; D may be TRBD1 (6 bases). The CDR3 runs to 14 residues. CDR1 SGHDT and CDR2 YYEEEE come from the germline V gene. V lost 4 bases, J lost 11 bases, and 21 bases lay in between. For the CDR3, the DNA is TGTGCCAGCAGCCAAATCAACAGGGAAGTTGACGCTTTCTTT. Residues: CASSQINREVDAFF. The full variable domain, completed using reference TRBV5-6 and TRBJ1-1, is DAGVTQSPTHLIKTRGQQVTLRCSPKSGHDTVSWYQQALGQGPQFIFQYYEEEERQRGNFPDRFSGHQFPNYSSELNVNALLLGDSALYLCASSQINREVDAFFGQGTRLTVV.

V gene TRBV19 combines with J gene TRBJ2-1; TRBD2 agrees at 9 bases. The CDR3 runs to 17 residues. The germline V gene has CDR1 LNHDA and CDR2 SQIVND (reference sequence). V gave up 10 bases and J gave up 1 base; unmatched junction bases: 14. CDR3 sequence (DNA): TGTGCCAATAACCCAGAAGCGGGGGGCCCGTCCTACAATGAGCAGTTCTTC. Its translation: CANNPEAGGPSYNEQFF.

The genes are TRBV19 and TRBJ1-4; 7 nucleotides line up with TRBD1. The CDR3 covers 15 residues. With 7 bases clipped from V and 3 bases from J, the junction kept 8 bases outside the gene matches. Germline V CDR1 and CDR2: LNHDA, SQIVND (reference sequence). The CDR3 nucleotides are TGTGCCAGTACCTCCGACAGGGCATCTAATGAAAAACTGTTTTTT. This encodes CASTSDRASNEKLFF.

This clone was counted between two and nine times. The chain recombines TRBV3-1 (or the pseudogene TRBV3-2) with TRBJ1-5; 7 bases are a match to TRBD1. Germline CDR1 and CDR2: LGHDT and YNNKEL (reference sequence). The V gene end was trimmed by 4 bases and the J gene end by 3 bases; junction bases not matched to a gene: 6. This CDR3 is 15 amino acids long. CDR3 sequence reads: CASSLEGGDNQPQHF. As DNA, the CDR3 is TGTGCCAGCAGCCTGGAAGGGGGCGACAATCAGCCCCAGCATTTT.

The chain links TRBV7-2 to TRBJ2-7, with 7 bases matching TRBD2. Germline V gene lookup returns CDR1 SGHTA and CDR2 FQGNSA. V shed 4 bases, J shed 0 bases, and the junction held 3 bases outside the gene matches. The CDR3 runs 14 residues. This chain's CDR3 is CASSSGTNSYEQYF. DNA of the CDR3: TGTGCCAGCAGCTCAGGGACTAACTCCTACGAGCAGTACTTC.

This chain joins TRBV5-1 and TRBJ1-1; TRBD1 aligns across 7 bases. The CDR3 contains 15 residues. V lost 4 bases and J lost 0; bases outside the gene matches: 6. Germline assignment: CDR1 SGHRS and CDR2 YFSETQ. In DNA, the CDR3 is TGCGCCAGCAGCACGCGTACAGGGGTGAACACTGAAGCTTTCTTT. Protein product: CASSTRTGVNTEAFF.

The chain couples TRBV3-1 (or the pseudogene TRBV3-2) to TRBJ1-2; TRBD1 is a possible D gene (5 bases). V was cut by 4 bases and J by 7 bases, with 13 bases left in between. This CDR3 region has 13 residues. Germline V CDR1 and CDR2: LGHDT, YNNKEL (reference sequence). The CDR3 bases are TGTGCCAGCAGCCCCCTGGAGGGGTCTGGCTACACCTTC. Residues: CASSPLEGSGYTF.

The chain employs TRBV19 and TRBJ1-2, with TRBD1 matching over 8 bases. Trimming removed 6 bases from V and 7 bases from J; junction bases left unmatched: 10. Germline-derived CDR1 and CDR2 are LNHDA and SQIVND (reference sequence). The CDR3 runs 14 residues. The CDR3 sequence is CASSPQGAIGGYTF. In DNA form, the CDR3 reads TGTGCCAGTAGCCCGCAGGGGGCTATTGGTGGCTACACCTTC.

CDR3 coding DNA: TGTGCCAGCAGTCCTAAAAACACTGAAGCTTTCTTT. This translates into CASSPKNTEAFF. The rearrangement links TRBV6-5 to TRBJ1-1; D gene unclear. The germline V gene encodes CDR1 MNHEY and CDR2 SVGAGI. The V end lost 5 bases, the J end lost 2 bases, and 6 bases lay between the germline ends. The CDR3 sequence is 12 residues long.

The J gene is TRBJ2-7, the V gene TRBV6-5; 8 bases fit TRBD1. Germline CDR1 reads MNHEY; CDR2 reads SVGAGI. The V segment lost 8 bases and the J segment 4 bases; nucleotides outside the gene matches: 10. The CDR3 runs 14 residues. CDR3 sequence reads: CASCRDRIVYEQYF. For the CDR3, the DNA is TGTGCCAGCTGCCGGGACAGGATAGTTTACGAGCAGTACTTC.

This chain connects TRBV3-1 (or the pseudogene TRBV3-2) to TRBJ1-3; 7 positions match TRBD1. CDR1 LGHDT and CDR2 YNNKEL come from the germline V gene (reference sequence). This CDR3 is built from 16 residues. V dropped 4 bases and J dropped 2; count of bases not matched to a gene: 8. DNA of the CDR3: TGTGCCAGCAGCCCCCATTCCGGGACAGCTGGAAACACCATATATTTT. Translated: CASSPHSGTAGNTIYF.

The V gene is TRBV12-3 or TRBV12-4, the J gene TRBJ1-2; 10 bases are shared with TRBD1. The CDR3 is made up of 13 amino acids. V shed 5 bases, J shed 8 bases, and the junction held 5 bases outside the gene matches. CDR3: CASSPRTGGGYTF. The CDR3 nucleotides are TGTGCCAGCAGTCCCCGGACAGGGGGAGGCTACACCTTC.

The V call is TRBV27, the J call TRBJ1-2; D is possibly TRBD1 (5 bases). V lost 3 bases and J lost 4, with 9 bases in between. Per germline, CDR1 MNHEY and CDR2 SMNVEV (reference sequence). The CDR3 is made up of 13 amino acids. CDR3 sequence: CASSFLGGYGYTF. CDR3 DNA: TGTGCCAGCAGTTTTCTGGGGGGCTATGGCTACACCTTC.

This chain connects TRBV2 to TRBJ1-1; D is unclear. V gave up 1 base and J gave up 3 bases, with 9 bases separating them. Germline V gene lookup returns CDR1 SNHLY and CDR2 FYNNEI. This CDR3 has 14 residues. The CDR3 DNA follows: TGTGCCAGCAGTGAAGTAGGAGGATACACTGAAGCTTTCTTT. This encodes CASSEVGGYTEAFF.

The chain carries TRBV10-2 and TRBJ1-5, with 10 positions matching TRBD1. Trimming took 4 bases from V and 7 from J; bases not matched to a gene: 4. Germline values: CDR1 WSHSY, CDR2 SAAADI. CDR3 length: 14 amino acids. CDR3 amino acids: CASSGTGGGQPQHF. The CDR3 nucleotides are TGCGCCAGCAGTGGGACAGGGGGTGGCCAGCCCCAGCATTTT.

CDR3: CASREAGMNTEAFF. The CDR3 DNA sequence: TGTGCCAGCAGGGAGGCGGGCATGAACACTGAAGCTTTCTTT. The gene calls are TRBV2 and TRBJ1-1; D is unresolved. Looked up from germline, CDR1 is SNHLY and CDR2 is FYNNEI. The CDR3 spans 14 residues. V was pared by 6 bases and J by 0 bases, with 11 bases between.

The rearrangement uses TRBV3-1 (or the pseudogene TRBV3-2) and TRBJ2-2; 8 bases are shared with TRBD2. Losses at the gene ends were 1 base for V and 2 bases for J; bases not matched to a gene: 6. This CDR3 has 17 amino acids. The germline V gene has CDR1 LGHDT and CDR2 YNNKEL (reference sequence). The CDR3 DNA sequence: TGTGCCAGCAGCCAAGTCTCCGGGACTAGTAACACCGGGGAGCTGTTTTTT. As protein: CASSQVSGTSNTGELFF.

On this clone: Other DNA sequences in this specimen translate into the identical CDR3. The rearrangement joins TRBV9 to TRBJ1-1; TRBD1 is a possible D gene (6 bases). Per the germline V gene, CDR1 is SGDLS and CDR2 is YYNGEE. The length of the CDR3 is 13 residues. V dropped 4 bases and J dropped 5 bases, with 12 bases sitting between them. CDR3 sequence (DNA): TGTGCCAGCAGCCCCAGGGGCGGGACTGAAGCTTTCTTT. Translating gives CASSPRGGTEAFF.